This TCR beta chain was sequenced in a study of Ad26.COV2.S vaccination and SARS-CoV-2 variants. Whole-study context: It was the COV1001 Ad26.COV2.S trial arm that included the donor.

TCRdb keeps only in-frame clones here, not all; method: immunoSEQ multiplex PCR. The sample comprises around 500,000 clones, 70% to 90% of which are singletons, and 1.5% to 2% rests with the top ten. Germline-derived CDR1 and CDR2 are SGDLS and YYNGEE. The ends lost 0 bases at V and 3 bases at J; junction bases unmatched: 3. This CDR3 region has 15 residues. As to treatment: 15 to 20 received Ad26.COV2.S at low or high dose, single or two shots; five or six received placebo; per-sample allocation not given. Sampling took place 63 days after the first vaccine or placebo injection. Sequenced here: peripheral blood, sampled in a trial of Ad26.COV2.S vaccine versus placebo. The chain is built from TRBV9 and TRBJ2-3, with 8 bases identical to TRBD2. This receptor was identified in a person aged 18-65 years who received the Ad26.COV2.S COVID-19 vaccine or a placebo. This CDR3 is CASSVVASGTDTQYF. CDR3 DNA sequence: TGTGCCAGCAGCGTAGTCGCTAGCGGGACAGATACGCAGTATTTT.